This TCR beta chain originates from a study of blood T cell repertoires in COVID-19. At the level of the study: The cDNA or gDNA used as material had been derived from T cells, B-cell-depleted T cells, or PBMCs.

Original analysis: Using reference gene primer amplification, nucleated cell counts were estimated. The protocol was immunoSEQ multiplex PCR, while the TCRdb copy is restricted to in-frame clones and leaves out a portion. That table is the source of V, J and clone size, and D and trimming were worked out from the DNA. This table holds a few hundred thousand clones, 80% to 85% found once. There are a few counts of this clone. Germline V lookup: CDR1 SGHKS, CDR2 YYEKEE (reference sequence). This CDR3 region has 14 residues. The ends lost 4 bases at V and 10 bases at J; junction bases unmatched: 12. The sequencing input was peripheral blood. The sequence derives from a man between 25 and 39 years old with active or convalescent COVID-19. The chain links TRBV5-5 to TRBJ1-2; 8 positions agree with TRBD1. The CDR3 sequence: CASSQGALNKLYTF. CDR3 bases: TGTGCCAGCAGCCAGGGGGCGCTTAATAAGCTCTACACCTTC.